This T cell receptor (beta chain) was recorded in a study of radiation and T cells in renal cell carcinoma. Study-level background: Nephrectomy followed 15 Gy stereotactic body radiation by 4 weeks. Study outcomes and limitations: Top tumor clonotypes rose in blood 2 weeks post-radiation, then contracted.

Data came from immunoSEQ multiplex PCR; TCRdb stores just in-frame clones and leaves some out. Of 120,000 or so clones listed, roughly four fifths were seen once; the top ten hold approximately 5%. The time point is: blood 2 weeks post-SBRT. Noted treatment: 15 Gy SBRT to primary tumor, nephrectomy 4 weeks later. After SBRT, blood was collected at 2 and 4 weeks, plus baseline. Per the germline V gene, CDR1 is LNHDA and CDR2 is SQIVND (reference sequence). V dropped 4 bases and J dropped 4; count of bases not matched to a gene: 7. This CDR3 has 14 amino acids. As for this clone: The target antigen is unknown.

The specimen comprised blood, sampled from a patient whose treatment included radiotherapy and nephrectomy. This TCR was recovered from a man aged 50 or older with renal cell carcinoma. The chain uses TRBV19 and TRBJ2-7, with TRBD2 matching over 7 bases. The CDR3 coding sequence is TGTGCCAGTAGTAGTCGGGGGGTAGAATACGAGCAGTACTTC. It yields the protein CASSSRGVEYEQYF.